The clone carrying this T cell receptor beta chain was counted a single time. After removal of 1 base from V and 13 bases from J, the junction contained 8 bases not matched to a gene. The length of the CDR3 is 14 residues. Germline V gene sequence: CDR1 SGHTA, CDR2 FQGNSA. This sample was taken from a study of cytomegalovirus exposure and HLA in healthy donors. With 60 Vbeta and 13 Jbeta primers, the PCR was carried out. Profiling relied on immunoSEQ multiplex PCR, and the TCRdb table lists in-frame clones only, not all of them. This sample has roughly 130,000 clones, with approximately 85% found just once.

The chain has TRBV7-2 and TRBJ2-1, with 9 bases fitting TRBD2. Sequencing used PBMCs. This receptor was taken from a male donor in good health and CMV-seropositive. CDR3 DNA sequence: TGTGCCAGCAGCTTAGGACTAGCGGTACCCGGACAGTTCTTC. Translating gives CASSLGLAVPGQFF.